Presented here are 8 T cell receptor beta chains from one specimen sequenced in a study of cytomegalovirus exposure and HLA in healthy donors. The PCR had 60 Vbeta and 13 Jbeta primers. Clones were read by immunoSEQ multiplex PCR, and TCRdb kept only the in-frame ones, dropping some. The table has some 130,000 clones, about 72% seen once; the top ten hold approximately 1.5%. Sequencing input: PBMCs. The receptors originated from a female donor in good health and CMV-seronegative.

The rearrangement joins TRBV11-3 to TRBJ2-7; a weak D match, TRBD2 (7 bases). Germline CDR1 reads SGHNT; CDR2 reads YENEEA. This CDR3 contains 15 residues. The V end was cut by 5 bases, the J end by 2 bases, with 16 bases between. CDR3 loop: CASSARGGGPYEQYF. CDR3 coding DNA: TGTGCCAGCAGCGCCAGGGGCGGGGGCCCCTACGAGCAGTACTTC. The full variable domain, with the rest looked up from reference TRBV11-3 and TRBJ2-7, is EAGVVQSPRYKIIEKKQPVAFWCNPISGHNTLYWYLQNLGQGPELLIRYENEEAVDDSQLPKDRFSAERLKGVDSTLKIQPAELGDSAVYLCASSARGGGPYEQYFGPGTRLTVT.

The CDR3 here is CASITPTGAGNTIYF. Written as DNA, the CDR3 is TGTGCCAGCATCACCCCGACGGGGGCTGGAAACACCATATATTTT. J is TRBJ1-3 and V is TRBV28; a possible D gene is TRBD1 (5 bases). The CDR3 is 15 residues long. The germline V and J ends were trimmed by 7 bases and 2 bases, with 15 bases remaining between them. Germline CDR1 MDHEN, CDR2 SYDVKM.

This chain uses TRBV5-4 with TRBJ2-2; D possibly corresponds to TRBD1 (5 bases). The V gene's germline CDR1 is SGHNT and CDR2 YYREEE (reference sequence). The CDR3 consists of 13 residues. V was pared by 2 bases and J by 10 bases, with 12 bases between. In DNA, the CDR3 is TGTGCCAGCAGCTTTCCACAGGACCAGGAGCTGTTTTTT. It specifies CASSFPQDQELFF.

J is TRBJ1-2 and V is TRBV19; tentative D call: TRBD1 (6 bases). Germline assignment: CDR1 LNHDA and CDR2 SQIVND (reference sequence). CDR3 length equals 13 residues. Trimming pared 6 bases from V and 3 bases from J, leaving 11 bases between. CDR3 in amino acids: CASREYRDYGYTF. The CDR3 DNA is TGTGCCAGTAGGGAATACAGGGACTATGGCTACACCTTC.

This chain uses TRBV4-3 with TRBJ2-3; D may be TRBD2 (6 bases). Trimming pared 4 bases from V and 4 bases from J, leaving 15 bases between. In germline, CDR1 is LGHNA, CDR2 YSLEER. This CDR3 comprises 15 residues. CDR3 DNA: TGCGCCAGCAGCCTCGCCCGGAGGGCCCCAGATACGCAGTATTTT. It yields the protein CASSLARRAPDTQYF.

The V gene is TRBV2, the J gene TRBJ1-4; 10 bases agree with TRBD1. After removal of 3 bases from V and 8 bases from J, the junction contained 3 bases not matched to a gene. CDR1 is SNHLY, CDR2 FYNNEI, per germline. The CDR3 is made up of 14 amino acids. The chain's CDR3 is CASSDRTGGEKLFF. DNA for the CDR3: TGTGCCAGCAGTGACCGGACAGGGGGGGAAAAACTGTTTTTT.

This rearrangement joins TRBV28 to TRBJ1-5; D unresolved. This CDR3 spans 12 amino acids. With 1 base removed from V and 6 bases from J, the gap between germline ends came to 4 bases. Germline-derived CDR1 and CDR2 are MDHEN and SYDVKM. The CDR3 sequence: CASSLFVQPQHF. The CDR3 coding sequence is TGTGCCAGCAGTTTATTCGTTCAGCCCCAGCATTTT.

The chain employs TRBV9 and TRBJ2-7, with 12 bases fitting TRBD1. After removal of 4 bases from V and 6 bases from J, the junction contained 5 bases not matched to a gene. The CDR3 is 14 residues long. Germline V CDR1 and CDR2: SGDLS, YYNGEE. The CDR3 DNA is TGTGCCAGCAGCCCGGGACAGGGGGCGCGCGAGCAGTACTTC. Its translation: CASSPGQGAREQYF.